This is a list of T cell receptor beta chains from one sample in a study of blood T cell repertoires in COVID-19. Method: immunoSEQ multiplex PCR; TCRdb's copy keeps in-frame clones and lacks some. The sample has about 240,000 clones; 83% are singletons. Sequenced sample: PBMCs or T cells enriched from blood (not recorded which). The receptors were sampled from a woman in her 40s who had been exposed to COVID-19. Both conserved end residues are part of each CDR3. D genes are given only for firm matches. The size of a clone is reported for some rows only, either as once, few or many, or as a class for expanded clones.

CASSSQRGTPKAFF	TGTGCCAGCAGCTCTCAGCGGGGGACCCCCAAAGCTTTCTTT	TRBJ1-1	-	TRBV7-9	-
CASSSPPGIWYGYTF	TGTGCCAGCAGCTCACCCCCAGGGATATGGTATGGCTACACCTTC	TRBJ1-2	-	TRBV7-9	-
CASSGGGHLGSLHF	TGTGCCAGCTCGGGGGGGGGTCATCTGGGATCGCTCCACTTT	TRBJ1-6	-	TRBV7-2	few
CASILGEYGYTF	TGTGCCAGCATCCTTGGGGAGTATGGCTACACCTTC	TRBJ1-2	-	TRBV12-3/TRBV12-4	-
CATSRDPGEGGNQPQHF	TGTGCCACCAGCAGAGATCCAGGGGAAGGGGGCAATCAGCCCCAGCATTTT	TRBJ1-5	-	TRBV15	-
CASSQLDRLGEKLFF	TGTGCCAGCAGCCAATTGGACAGGCTCGGAGAAAAACTGTTTTTT	TRBJ1-4	TRBD1	TRBV4-2	-
CASSQGWAGGGKGEAFF	TGTGCCAGCAGCCAAGGTTGGGCAGGGGGTGGAAAGGGTGAAGCTTTCTTT	TRBJ1-1	TRBD1	TRBV3-1/TRBV3-2	few
CASSPPGAAGNTIYF	TGTGCCAGCTCACCCCCTGGGGCAGCTGGAAACACCATATATTTT	TRBJ1-3	-	TRBV18	-
CASSLWPSGGYEQYF	TGCGCCAGCAGCTTGTGGCCTAGCGGGGGATACGAGCAGTACTTC	TRBJ2-7	TRBD2	TRBV5-1	-
CASSSPSGQVNTEAFF	TGTGCCAGCAGTTCCCCCTCGGGACAGGTGAACACTGAAGCTTTCTTT	TRBJ1-1	TRBD1	TRBV28	-
CASSIASGRTGELFF	TGTGCCAGCAGTATAGCTAGCGGTCGCACCGGGGAGCTGTTTTTT	TRBJ2-2	TRBD2	TRBV7-2	-
CASSSYPTVNYGYTF	TGTGCCAGCAGTTCCTACCCGACAGTGAACTATGGCTACACCTTC	TRBJ1-2	-	TRBV28	-
CASSPMGGGASEQFF	TGTGCCAGCAGCCCCATGGGCGGGGGGGCAAGTGAGCAGTTCTTC	TRBJ2-1	TRBD2	TRBV2	-
CASSAPDYGYTF	TGTGCCAGCAGTGCCCCAGATTATGGCTACACCTTC	TRBJ1-2	-	TRBV2	-
CASSLPSGQGFHQKGYTF	TGTGCCAGCAGTTTACCCTCGGGACAGGGTTTTCATCAGAAAGGCTACACCTTC	TRBJ1-2	TRBD1	TRBV28	-
CASGGQLNSPLHF	TGTGCCAGTGGGGGACAGTTAAATTCACCCCTCCACTTT	TRBJ1-6	TRBD1	TRBV6-5	-
CASSVGGGTGGREAFF	TGTGCCAGCAGCGTAGGAGGTGGGACAGGGGGACGTGAAGCTTTCTTT	TRBJ1-1	TRBD1	TRBV9	-
CASVTGGWTEAFF	TGTGCTAGTGTCACAGGGGGCTGGACTGAAGCTTTCTTT	TRBJ1-1	TRBD1	TRBV12-5	-
CASSQERGRGYTF	TGTGCCAGCAGCCAGGAAAGGGGGCGAGGCTACACCTTC	TRBJ1-2	TRBD1	TRBV11-3	-
CASSQGPRQPQHF	TGCGCCAGCAGCCAAGGCCCGCGGCAGCCCCAGCATTTT	TRBJ1-5	-	TRBV4-3	-
CASSPERGTEAFF	TGTGCCAGCAGCCCGGAAAGGGGCACTGAAGCTTTCTTT	TRBJ1-1	-	TRBV11-2	-
CASSYTPGGWETQYF	TGTGCCAGCAGTTACACGCCTGGGGGGTGGGAGACCCAGTACTTC	TRBJ2-5	-	TRBV6-5	-
CASSLRGNYGYTF	TGTGCCAGCAGCCTCAGGGGTAACTATGGCTACACCTTC	TRBJ1-2	-	TRBV5-6	-
CASSFLSTDTQYF	TGTGCCAGCAGCTTTCTTAGCACAGATACGCAGTATTTT	TRBJ2-3	-	TRBV7-3	-
CASSLGVRMGEKLFF	TGTGCCAGCAGCCTAGGGGTGAGGATGGGTGAAAAACTGTTTTTT	TRBJ1-4	-	TRBV7-2	-
CASSLRLERATNEKLFF	TGTGCCAGCAGCTTGCGACTGGAGCGGGCAACTAATGAAAAACTGTTTTTT	TRBJ1-4	-	TRBV5-5	-
CASSPIFPSGGRDTQYF	TGTGCCAGCTCACCAATCTTTCCTAGCGGGGGGAGAGATACGCAGTATTTT	TRBJ2-3	TRBD2	TRBV18	few
CASSTNRDSIYGYTF	TGTGCCAGTAGTACAAACCGGGACAGCATCTATGGCTACACCTTC	TRBJ1-2	TRBD1	TRBV19	-
CASSLQASSTVEQYF	TGTGCCAGCAGCTTACAGGCGTCTTCTACGGTGGAGCAGTACTTC	TRBJ2-7	-	TRBV7-2	-
CASSLALAGGPTGELFF	TGTGCCAGCAGCTTGGCCCTAGCGGGGGGGCCCACCGGGGAGCTGTTTTTT	TRBJ2-2	TRBD2	TRBV5-6	-
CASSTGTAGGVDTQYF	TGTGCCAGTAGCACTGGGACGGCAGGAGGGGTAGATACGCAGTATTTT	TRBJ2-3	-	TRBV19	-
CASSQRDRVLNTEAFF	TGCGCCAGCAGCCAACGGGACAGGGTCCTGAACACTGAAGCTTTCTTT	TRBJ1-1	TRBD1	TRBV4-1	-
CASSLGRTGVVQPQHF	TGTGCCAGCAGCTTGGGGAGGACAGGGGTGGTTCAGCCCCAGCATTTT	TRBJ1-5	TRBD1	TRBV5-6	once
CAWSVHSGQPQHF	TGTGCCTGGAGTGTACACTCGGGACAGCCCCAGCATTTT	TRBJ1-5	-	TRBV30	once
CSARGGGRQFF	TGCAGTGCTAGAGGGGGAGGTCGGCAGTTCTTC	TRBJ2-1	-	TRBV20-1	-
CASSYSEGANEKLFF	TGTGCCAGCAGTTACTCAGAGGGGGCTAATGAAAAACTGTTTTTT	TRBJ1-4	-	TRBV6-5	once
CASAPGGHYNSPLHF	TGTGCCAGCGCCCCGGGGGGGCACTATAATTCACCCCTCCACTTT	TRBJ1-6	-	TRBV7-9	-
CASQGQGFGEQFF	TGTGCCAGCCAAGGACAGGGGTTCGGTGAGCAGTTCTTC	TRBJ2-1	TRBD1	TRBV6-5	-
CASRETGLDEQYF	TGTGCCAGCAGGGAAACAGGGTTGGACGAGCAGTACTTC	TRBJ2-7	-	TRBV28	-
CASSVEGTGGNEQFF	TGTGCCAGCAGCGTTGAGGGGACAGGGGGGAATGAGCAGTTCTTC	TRBJ2-1	TRBD1	TRBV9	-
CASSEAGIGTGTYEQYF	TGCGCCAGCAGTGAGGCGGGGATAGGGACGGGGACCTACGAGCAGTACTTC	TRBJ2-7	-	TRBV10-2	few
CASSYPQGNTGELFF	TGTGCCAGCAGTTACCCCCAGGGTAACACCGGGGAGCTGTTTTTT	TRBJ2-2	-	TRBV6-6	-
CASSLTPLERGNQPQHF	TGTGCCAGCAGTTTGACCCCCCTAGAACGGGGCAATCAGCCCCAGCATTTT	TRBJ1-5	-	TRBV28	few
CASSLGGTGPNTEAFF	TGTGCCAGTAGCCTGGGCGGGACAGGGCCGAACACTGAAGCTTTCTTT	TRBJ1-1	TRBD1	TRBV19	-
CASSYSGSVNQPQHF	TGTGCCAGCAGTTACTCCGGTTCGGTTAATCAGCCCCAGCATTTT	TRBJ1-5	-	TRBV6-5	-
CASSNGQFPYEQYF	TGTGCCAGCAGTAACGGACAGTTTCCCTACGAGCAGTACTTC	TRBJ2-7	-	TRBV27	many
CASSDGRGSRAQPQHF	TGTGCCAGCAGTGATGGGAGGGGGTCGAGGGCTCAGCCCCAGCATTTT	TRBJ1-5	-	TRBV2	-
CASSASLSQSTEAFF	TGTGCCAGCAGCGCTTCCCTATCTCAATCCACTGAAGCTTTCTTT	TRBJ1-1	-	TRBV5-4	-
CASSRQPGGSGGTGELFF	TGCGCCAGCAGCCGACAACCAGGGGGTTCAGGGGGCACCGGGGAGCTGTTTTTT	TRBJ2-2	TRBD1	TRBV4-3	once
CASSFLLGQPHSNQPQHF	TGTGCCAGCAGTTTTTTGTTGGGACAACCCCATAGCAATCAGCCCCAGCATTTT	TRBJ1-5	-	TRBV28	-
CASSSPRGRNTGELFF	TGTGCCAGCAGCTCCCCGCGGGGGCGGAACACCGGGGAGCTGTTTTTT	TRBJ2-2	-	TRBV11-3	few
CASRPASGASTDTQYF	TGTGCCAGCAGGCCCGCTAGCGGGGCGAGCACAGATACGCAGTATTTT	TRBJ2-3	TRBD2	TRBV7-2	few
CASSLGSGGARETQYF	TGTGCCAGCAGCTTAGGAAGCGGGGGGGCCAGGGAGACCCAGTACTTC	TRBJ2-5	TRBD2	TRBV7-9	-